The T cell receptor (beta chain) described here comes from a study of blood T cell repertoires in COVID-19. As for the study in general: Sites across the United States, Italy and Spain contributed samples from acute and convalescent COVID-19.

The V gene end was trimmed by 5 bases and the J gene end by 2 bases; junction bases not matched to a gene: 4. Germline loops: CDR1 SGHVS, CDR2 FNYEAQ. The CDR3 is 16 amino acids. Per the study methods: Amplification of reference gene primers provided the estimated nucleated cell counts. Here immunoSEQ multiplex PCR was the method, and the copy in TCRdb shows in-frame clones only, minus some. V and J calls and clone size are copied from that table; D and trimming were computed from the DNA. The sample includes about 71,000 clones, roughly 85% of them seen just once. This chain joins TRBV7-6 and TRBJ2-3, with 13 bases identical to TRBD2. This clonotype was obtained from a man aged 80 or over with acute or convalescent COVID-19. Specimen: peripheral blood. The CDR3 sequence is CASSLTSGGPTDTQYF. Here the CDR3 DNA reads TGTGCCAGCAGCCTGACTAGCGGGGGGCCCACAGATACGCAGTATTTT. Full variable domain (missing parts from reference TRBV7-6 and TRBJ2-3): GAGVSQSPRYKVTKRGQDVALRCDPISGHVSLYWYRQALGQGPEFLTYFNYEAQQDKSGLPNDRFSAERPEGSISTLTIQRTEQRDSAMYRCASSLTSGGPTDTQYFGPGTRLTVL.